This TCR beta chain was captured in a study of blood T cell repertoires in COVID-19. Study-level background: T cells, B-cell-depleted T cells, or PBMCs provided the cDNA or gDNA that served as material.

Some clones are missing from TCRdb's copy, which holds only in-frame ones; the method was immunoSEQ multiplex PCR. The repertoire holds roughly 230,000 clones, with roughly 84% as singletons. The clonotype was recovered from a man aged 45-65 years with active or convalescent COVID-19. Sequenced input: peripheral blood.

This CDR3 is CASSLSGDTGREQYF. CDR3 in DNA: TGTGCCAGCAGCTTGAGCGGGGACACCGGGCGCGAGCAGTACTTC. The chain links TRBV11-2 to TRBJ2-7, with a tentative D call TRBD2 (7 bases). Between the trimmed V and J ends, which lost 3 bases and 6 bases, there was a span of 18 bases. Germline loops: CDR1 SGHAT, CDR2 FQNNGV. The CDR3 is 15 amino acids.